These 24 T cell receptor beta chains originate from one sample sequenced in a study of sequential checkpoint blockade in melanoma. Assay used: immunoSEQ multiplex PCR; TCRdb lists only in-frame clones, some missing. The repertoire consists of over 10,000 clones, with approximately 62% occurring once and the leading ten covering about a fifth. The treatment was: randomized to nivolumab then ipilimumab (arm A) or the reverse (arm B). The material was CD8+ T cells sorted from blood (inferred from file names), obtained from a patient given nivolumab and ipilimumab in sequence. The receptors were gathered from a human donor with melanoma.

The genes are TRBV29-1 and TRBJ1-2, with no clear D. Trimming removed 6 bases at V and 2 bases at J, with 7 bases between. In germline, CDR1 is SQVTM, CDR2 ANQGSEA. This CDR3 has 11 residues. CDR3 loop: CSVAGNYGYTF. CDR3 nucleotides: TGCAGCGTGGCCGGGAACTATGGCTACACCTTC.

The gene calls are TRBV29-1 and TRBJ2-2; 10 nucleotides match TRBD1. The V gene's germline CDR1 is SQVTM and CDR2 ANQGSEA. There are 16 residues in the CDR3. V dropped 1 base and J dropped 2; count of bases not matched to a gene: 4. CDR3 region: CSVEARDRGNTGELFF. DNA of the CDR3: TGCAGCGTTGAAGCCCGGGACAGGGGAAACACCGGGGAGCTGTTTTTT.

The chain links TRBV28 to TRBJ1-4; 7 positions agree with TRBD1. The germline CDR1 and CDR2 sequences are MDHEN and SYDVKM. V shed 5 bases, J shed 4 bases, and the junction held 4 bases outside the gene matches. The CDR3 length is 14 residues. CDR3 region: CASSLAGGNEKLFF. The CDR3 coding sequence is TGTGCCAGCAGTCTGGCAGGGGGTAATGAAAAACTGTTTTTT.

V usage is TRBV9 and J usage is TRBJ1-4, with D maybe TRBD1 (5 bases). The V and J ends lost 0 bases and 5 bases respectively, with 17 bases between them. This CDR3 is 17 amino acids long. The V gene's germline CDR1 is SGDLS and CDR2 YYNGEE. CDR3 protein: CASSVGGGRGLNEKLFF. CDR3 nucleotide sequence: TGTGCCAGCAGCGTAGGAGGAGGGAGGGGATTAAATGAAAAACTGTTTTTT. Using reference TRBV9 and TRBJ1-4 for the parts outside the CDR3, the full variable domain is DSGVTQTPKHLITATGQRVTLRCSPRSGDLSVYWYQQSLDQGLQFLIQYYNGEERAKGNILERFSAQQFPDLHSELNLSSLELGDSALYFCASSVGGGRGLNEKLFFGSGTQLSVL.

The CDR3 sequence is CASSPGAGPQHF. The CDR3 region has the DNA TGTGCCAGCAGCCCCGGAGCCGGACCCCAGCATTTT. This chain connects TRBV11-3 to TRBJ1-5; D is uncertain. V was cut by 5 bases and J by 10 bases, with 12 bases left in between. The length of the CDR3 is 12 residues. Germline CDR1 and CDR2: SGHNT and YENEEA. The variable domain in full, with the rest retrieved from reference TRBV11-3 and TRBJ1-5, is EAGVVQSPRYKIIEKKQPVAFWCNPISGHNTLYWYLQNLGQGPELLIRYENEEAVDDSQLPKDRFSAERLKGVDSTLKIQPAELGDSAVYLCASSPGAGPQHFGDGTRLSIL.

The chain links TRBV6-4 to TRBJ1-5; D gene unclear. The V and J ends lost 9 bases and 0 bases respectively, with 24 bases between them. This CDR3 contains 18 residues. The germline CDR1 and CDR2 sequences are MRHNA and SNTAGT. The CDR3 DNA reads as TGTGCCAGAGTGAGAGGCAGGCGCGGGTCTTATAGCAATCAGCCCCAGCATTTT. This translates into CARVRGRRGSYSNQPQHF.

This rearrangement joins TRBV4-1 to TRBJ2-1, with 13 positions matching TRBD2. Germline lookup yields CDR1 MGHRA and CDR2 YSYEKL. The CDR3 totals 16 residues. The trim removed 2 bases at V and 10 bases at J, leaving 8 bases unmatched. CDR3 in amino acids: CASSQPTSGRAGEQFF. CDR3 in DNA: TGCGCCAGCAGCCAACCAACTAGCGGGAGGGCCGGGGAGCAGTTCTTC.

By sample fraction, this clone is medium-sized. The chain combines TRBV7-9 with TRBJ1-1, with D unclear. Trimming left V 1 base short and J 0 bases short, with 3 bases between. The CDR3 has 13 amino acids. Germline V CDR1 and CDR2: SEHNR, FQNEAQ (reference sequence). The DNA of the CDR3 is TGTGCCAGCAGCTTAGAGCTGAACACTGAAGCTTTCTTT. Protein sequence: CASSLELNTEAFF.

The CDR3 reads CASSIGTFKAYEQYF. The CDR3 DNA reads TGTGCCAGCAGTATCGGGACTTTCAAGGCCTACGAGCAGTACTTC. The rearrangement uses TRBV27 and TRBJ2-7, with D possibly matching TRBD2 (6 bases). V lost 5 bases and J lost 2, with 16 bases in between. The germline V gene encodes CDR1 MNHEY and CDR2 SMNVEV (reference sequence). This CDR3 has 15 residues.

The chain recombines TRBV13 with TRBJ2-7; TRBD1 aligns across 8 bases. Germline V CDR1 and CDR2: PRHDT, FYEKMQ (reference sequence). With V trimmed by 4 bases and J by 2 bases, 7 bases remained unmatched. CDR3 length: 15 amino acids. The CDR3 loop reads CASSSPDRATYEQYF. The CDR3 DNA follows: TGTGCCAGCAGCTCCCCGGACAGGGCAACCTACGAGCAGTACTTC.

This clone was counted a single time. V is TRBV4-2 and J is TRBJ2-6; the match to TRBD2 covers 8 bases. The germline CDR1 and CDR2 sequences are LGHNA and YNFKEQ. Trimming cost V 0 bases and J 0 bases; bases outside gene matches: 7. The CDR3 covers 19 residues. The CDR3, as DNA: TGTGCCAGCAGCCAAGATTGGGCAGGGACTAGCTCTGGGGCCAACGTCCTGACTTTC. Its translation is CASSQDWAGTSSGANVLTF.

The gene calls are TRBV6-5 and TRBJ2-7; 8 positions match TRBD2. V trimming: 10 bases; J trimming: 3 bases; junction bases outside the gene matches: 5. The V gene's germline CDR1 is MNHEY and CDR2 SVGAGI. The CDR3 contains 12 residues. Here the CDR3 DNA reads TGTGCCACGCGGGGGGCCGACTACGAGCAGTACTTC. It specifies CATRGADYEQYF.

The chain carries TRBV19 and TRBJ1-5; TRBD1 agrees at 8 bases. Trimming at V came to 6 bases and at J to 2 bases, leaving 3 bases not matched to a gene. The germline V gene encodes CDR1 LNHDA and CDR2 SQIVND (reference sequence). The CDR3 runs 14 residues. CDR3 sequence: CASRKGQGNQPQHF. DNA for the CDR3: TGTGCCAGTAGGAAGGGACAGGGCAATCAGCCCCAGCATTTT.

This clone was seen only a few times. The chain recombines TRBV5-8 with TRBJ2-5; D may be TRBD2 (6 bases). The end of the DNA is better explained by TRBJ2-7, so the J call may be wrong. There are 15 residues in the CDR3. Germline V gene data show CDR1 as SGHTS and CDR2 as YDEGEE. The CDR3 region has the DNA TGTGCCAGCAGCCTTCGGACTACCCGTTCCTACGAGCAGTACTTC. Translating it yields CASSLRTTRSYEQYF.

This rearrangement joins TRBV19 to TRBJ2-3; 8 bases fit TRBD2. Germline V lookup: CDR1 LNHDA, CDR2 SQIVND (reference sequence). Unmatched junction bases numbered 8, after V lost 4 bases and J lost 2 bases. The CDR3 sequence is 16 residues long. CDR3 DNA sequence: TGTGCCAGTAGTACCATACTAGCGGCGCTCACAGATACGCAGTATTTT. Its translation is CASSTILAALTDTQYF. Full variable domain (outside the CDR3, taken from reference TRBV19 and TRBJ2-3): DGGITQSPKYLFRKEGQNVTLSCEQNLNHDAMYWYRQDPGQGLRLIYYSQIVNDFQKGDIAEGYSVSREKKESFPLTVTSAQKNPTAFYLCASSTILAALTDTQYFGPGTRLTVL.

The chain carries TRBV20-1 and TRBJ2-1; 7 positions agree with TRBD1. Trimming cost V 1 base and J 16 bases; bases outside gene matches: 7. The CDR3 is 11 amino acids. Germline CDR1 reads DFQATT; CDR2 reads SNEGSKA (reference sequence). The CDR3 bases are TGCAGTGCTAGAGTTACAGGGGTTAAATTCTTC. Encoded protein: CSARVTGVKFF.

This chain joins TRBV6-5 and TRBJ2-5; 10 bases match TRBD2. The DNA end lines up better with TRBJ2-7; the J call may be wrong. The germline V gene encodes CDR1 MNHEY and CDR2 SVGAGI. The CDR3 runs to 13 residues. CDR3 residues: CASSEGLAYEQYF. The CDR3 coding sequence is TGTGCCAGCAGCGAGGGACTAGCGTACGAGCAGTACTTC.

The chain has TRBV5-5 and TRBJ1-4; possible D gene TRBD1, 6 bases. CDR1 and CDR2 (germline): SGHKS, YYEKEE (reference sequence). This CDR3 spans 17 amino acids. V shed 1 base and J shed 8 bases, with 21 bases lying between them. The CDR3 loop is CASSLIESRGVGEKLFF. The CDR3 coding sequence is TGTGCCAGCAGCTTGATAGAGAGCAGGGGAGTAGGAGAAAAACTGTTTTTT.

The genes are TRBV5-1 and TRBJ1-1, with 9 bases aligning to TRBD1. Germline trimming cut 0 bases from V and 6 bases from J; bases unmatched to any gene: 6. In germline, CDR1 is SGHRS, CDR2 YFSETQ. This CDR3 is built from 15 residues. The CDR3 reads CASSLDNRGPAEAFF. In nucleotides, the CDR3 is TGCGCCAGCAGCTTGGATAACAGGGGGCCAGCTGAAGCTTTCTTT.

The chain carries TRBV10-3 and TRBJ1-1; D is perhaps TRBD1 (5 bases). V lost 4 bases, J lost 5 bases, and 8 bases lay in between. This CDR3 is 12 amino acids long. CDR1 is ENHRY and CDR2 is SYGVKD in the germline V gene. The CDR3 sequence: CAISGTLTEAFF. The DNA for the CDR3 is TGTGCCATCAGTGGGACATTGACTGAAGCTTTCTTT.

The CDR3 region is CASSPLDRGLTEAFF. CDR3 DNA: TGTGCCAGCAGCCCCCTCGACAGGGGGCTTACTGAAGCTTTCTTT. The genes are TRBV13 and TRBJ1-1, with 10 positions matching TRBD1. Trimming took 5 bases from V and 5 from J; bases not matched to a gene: 8. There are 15 residues in the CDR3. In germline, CDR1 is PRHDT, CDR2 FYEKMQ (reference sequence).

This clone was seen only a few times. This chain links TRBV11-2 with TRBJ1-2; 8 bases line up with TRBD1. V trimming: 0 bases; J trimming: 5 bases; junction bases outside the gene matches: 5. The germline CDR1 and CDR2 sequences are SGHAT and FQNNGV. The CDR3 extends over 15 amino acids. The DNA of the CDR3 is TGTGCCAGCAGCTTAGATTACAGGGGGGGATATGGCTACACCTTC. Translated, it gives CASSLDYRGGYGYTF.

This chain joins TRBV5-6 and TRBJ1-2; 9 bases map to TRBD1. V was clipped by 5 bases and J by 4 bases; unmatched bases: 9. There are 15 residues in the CDR3. Germline CDR1 reads SGHDT; CDR2 reads YYEEEE. CDR3 loop: CASSPLWDRVYGYTF. The CDR3 DNA follows: TGTGCCAGCAGTCCGCTATGGGACAGGGTCTATGGCTACACCTTC.

The V and J genes are TRBV7-9 and TRBJ2-7, with 8 bases that match TRBD1. The CDR3 sequence is 15 residues long. V gave up 1 base and J gave up 4 bases; unmatched junction bases: 6. From germline, CDR1 is SEHNR and CDR2 FQNEAQ (reference sequence). The CDR3 DNA sequence: TGTGCCAGCAGCTTAGGACAGGGGCCCTTTTACGAGCAGTACTTC. Its translation: CASSLGQGPFYEQYF.